Listed below are T cell receptor beta chains from one sample, sequenced in a study of blood T cells in healthy people across ages. TCRdb processed the 5' RACE reads anew with MiXCR; each CDR3 protein has one entry. The repertoire holds 650,000 to 800,000 distinct CDR3 sequences, with under 45% as singletons. Sequenced material: blood. All receptors come from a man aged 60-69 years in good health. CDR3s include the opening cysteine and the closing phenylalanine or tryptophan. A D gene is named only where the DNA matches it firmly. Rows give clone size only sometimes, using once, few, many, or a class for an expanded clone.

v_call	d_call	clone_size	j_call	cdr3_aa	cdr3_nt
TRBV9	-	-	TRBJ1-2	CASSQDNNYGYTF	TGTGCCAGCAGCCAGGACAATAACTATGGCTACACCTTC
TRBV7-2	-	-	TRBJ2-1	CASSSSVREQFF	TGTGCCAGCAGCTCAAGCGTACGTGAGCAGTTCTTC
TRBV7-2	-	-	TRBJ1-5	CASSLVPGISSGQPQHF	TGTGCCAGCAGCTTAGTCCCAGGGATATCCAGCGGGCAGCCCCAGCATTTT
TRBV4-3	-	-	TRBJ2-3	CASSQATSSTDTQYF	TGCGCCAGCAGCCAAGCGACGTCTAGCACAGATACGCAGTATTTT
TRBV7-2	TRBD1	-	TRBJ1-6	CASGVTGTDNSPLHF	TGTGCCAGCGGCGTAACCGGGACAGATAATTCACCCCTCCACTTT
TRBV7-2	TRBD2	-	TRBJ2-7	CASRANLAASYNEQYF	TGTGCCAGCAGGGCAAATCTAGCGGCCTCCTACAATGAGCAGTACTTC
TRBV6-6	TRBD2	-	TRBJ2-7	CATWGGSSYEQYF	TGTGCCACCTGGGGGGGGAGCTCCTACGAGCAGTACTTC
TRBV7-2	-	-	TRBJ2-7	CASAGDGGKGEQYF	TGTGCCAGCGCAGGAGATGGAGGCAAGGGGGAGCAGTACTTC
TRBV4-3	-	-	TRBJ2-7	CASSQDSLGDEQYF	TGCGCCAGCAGCCAAGACTCTCTTGGGGACGAGCAGTACTTC
TRBV6-2/TRBV6-3	TRBD2	few	TRBJ2-1	CASGFPGGLQNEQFF	TGTGCCAGCGGCTTTCCGGGGGGTCTTCAGAATGAGCAGTTCTTC
TRBV15	-	-	TRBJ2-4	CATGSDRSLGEQYF	TGTGCCACCGGCTCTGACAGGTCCCTCGGGGAGCAGTACTTC
TRBV3-1	-	few	TRBJ1-2	CASSQGLTPGTDSYGYTF	TGTGCCAGCAGCCAAGGACTGACCCCCGGGACGGATTCATATGGCTACACCTTC
TRBV3-1	TRBD2	few	TRBJ2-5	CASSLGTSSQETQYF	TGTGCCAGCAGCCTCGGGACTAGCAGTCAAGAGACCCAGTACTTC
TRBV20-1	-	-	TRBJ2-7	CSASNQMILYEQYF	TGCAGTGCTAGTAACCAGATGATCCTCTACGAGCAGTACTTC
TRBV6-2/TRBV6-3	TRBD1	few	TRBJ2-6	CASRQTGAVVLTF	TGTGCCAGCAGGCAAACAGGGGCGGTGGTCCTGACTTTC
TRBV2	-	once	TRBJ2-1	CASSEWDIYNEQFF	TGTGCCAGCAGTGAATGGGACATATACAATGAGCAGTTCTTC
TRBV10-2	TRBD1	-	TRBJ1-1	CASRRGTGRTEAFF	TGCGCCAGCAGACGCGGGACAGGGCGGACTGAAGCTTTCTTT
TRBV7-2	-	few	TRBJ2-3	CASSLRLTDTQYF	TGTGCCAGCAGCTTACGGCTCACAGATACGCAGTATTTT
TRBV2	-	-	TRBJ1-2	CASSETRLANYGYTF	TGTGCCAGCAGTGAAACACGGCTAGCTAACTATGGCTACACCTTC
TRBV12-3/TRBV12-4	TRBD1	few	TRBJ2-5	CASRPGTGVKETQYF	TGTGCCAGCAGGCCCGGGACAGGGGTGAAAGAGACCCAGTACTTC
TRBV3-1	TRBD2	-	TRBJ2-1	CASSQDVVSGGYNEQFF	TGTGCCAGCAGCCAAGATGTCGTTAGCGGGGGCTACAATGAGCAGTTCTTC
TRBV14	-	few	TRBJ2-3	CASSQTGTFITDTQYF	TGTGCCAGCAGCCAAACCGGGACCTTCATCACAGATACGCAGTATTTT